Shown below are 19 T cell receptor beta chains from a single sample sequenced in a study of blood T cell repertoires in COVID-19. Libraries were prepared by immunoSEQ multiplex PCR; TCRdb keeps only in-frame clonotypes and omits some of them. Of some 150,000 clones listed, roughly 79% are singletons. What was sequenced was PBMCs or T cells enriched from blood (not recorded which). These receptors were collected from a woman aged 50 to 60 who had recovered from COVID-19.

The chain uses TRBV7-2 and TRBJ2-1, with 7 bases matching TRBD2. This CDR3 is 15 amino acids long. Germline values: CDR1 SGHTA, CDR2 FQGNSA. With V trimmed by 0 bases and J by 6 bases, 5 bases remained unmatched. The DNA of the CDR3 is TGTGCCAGCAGCTTAGCGGGGGGGAAGTCCAATGAGCAGTTCTTC. Translating it yields CASSLAGGKSNEQFF.

This clone appeared a few times. V and J are TRBV24-1 and TRBJ2-2, with TRBD2 as a possible D gene (5 bases). Germline CDR1 KGHDR, CDR2 SFDVKD. This CDR3 spans 11 amino acids. Between the trimmed V and J ends, which lost 9 bases and 11 bases, there was a span of 12 bases. CDR3 nucleotides: TGTGCCACCGAAGTGGCGGGTGAGCTGTTTTTT. It codes for CATEVAGELFF.

The chain employs TRBV6-5 and TRBJ1-1; D is perhaps TRBD1 (6 bases). The CDR3 runs to 15 residues. Germline CDR1 and CDR2: MNHEY and SVGAGI. Trimming took 5 bases from V and 6 from J, leaving 19 bases between them. The CDR3 region is CASSTRAGAAPEAFF. The CDR3 DNA reads TGTGCCAGCAGTACACGAGCGGGGGCAGCTCCTGAAGCTTTCTTT.

This chain connects TRBV3-1 (or the pseudogene TRBV3-2) to TRBJ2-7; maybe TRBD1 (7 bases). The CDR3 has 14 residues. The V end was cut by 4 bases, the J end by 2 bases, with 12 bases between. Per the germline V gene, CDR1 is LGHDT and CDR2 is YNNKEL (reference sequence). The DNA of the CDR3 is TGTGCCAGCAGCCCGGGGGACAGCACCTACGAGCAGTACTTC. Encoded protein: CASSPGDSTYEQYF.

The CDR3 region is CASSSGPDYGYTF. CDR3 coding DNA: TGTGCCAGCAGTTCCGGTCCGGACTATGGCTACACCTTC. The V call is TRBV12-3 or TRBV12-4, the J call TRBJ1-2; no clear D. The CDR3 is made up of 13 amino acids. V gave up 4 bases and J gave up 3 bases, with 9 bases separating them.

This clone was seen more than once but under ten times. The rearrangement uses TRBV7-9 and TRBJ1-1, with a tentative D call TRBD1 (6 bases). Trimming stripped 5 bases from V and 2 bases from J, with 12 bases between. CDR3 length: 14 residues. Germline values: CDR1 SEHNR, CDR2 FQNEAQ (reference sequence). CDR3 DNA: TGTGCCAGCAGCCGCCCACAGGGAAACACTGAAGCTTTCTTT. This gives the protein CASSRPQGNTEAFF.

The chain combines TRBV24-1 with TRBJ2-6, with D possibly being TRBD2 (6 bases). This CDR3 comprises 16 residues. Germline CDR1 is KGHDR and CDR2 is SFDVKD. The germline V and J ends were trimmed by 6 bases and 0 bases, with 11 bases remaining between them. The CDR3 here is CATSPGRPSGANVLTF. CDR3 DNA sequence: TGTGCCACCAGTCCAGGGAGGCCCTCTGGGGCCAACGTCCTGACTTTC.

This clone was detected only a few times. The chain recombines TRBV9 with TRBJ1-2; 7 bases line up with TRBD1. Losses at the gene ends were 3 bases for V and 2 bases for J; bases not matched to a gene: 4. The V gene's germline CDR1 is SGDLS and CDR2 YYNGEE. The CDR3 runs to 14 residues. The CDR3 region has the DNA TGTGCCAGCAGCGGGAAGACAGGGAACTATGGCTACACCTTC. This sequence encodes CASSGKTGNYGYTF.

In this sample, this clone turned up a few times. The gene calls are TRBV14 and TRBJ1-1; D gene ambiguous. This CDR3 has 15 residues. Germline lookup yields CDR1 SGHDN and CDR2 FVKESK. Trimming took 0 bases from V and 2 from J, leaving 10 bases between them. CDR3 coding DNA: TGTGCCAGCAGCCAAGAGAGAGGGCTAAACACTGAAGCTTTCTTT. Its protein product is CASSQERGLNTEAFF.

This sequence joins TRBV10-2 and TRBJ2-7; no reliable D call. V was clipped by 2 bases and J by 2 bases, with 4 bases between them. The CDR3 covers 12 residues. Germline loops: CDR1 WSHSY, CDR2 SAAADI. In DNA, the CDR3 is TGCGCCAGCAGTGAGGCAGCCTACGAGCAGTACTTC. Translation: CASSEAAYEQYF.

This clone was seen only a few times. The CDR3 region is CASSPAPGGDYGYTF. CDR3 nucleotides: TGTGCCAGCAGTCCCGCCCCAGGGGGCGACTATGGCTACACCTTC. This chain connects TRBV28 to TRBJ1-2; 8 bases are a match to TRBD1. Germline lookup yields CDR1 MDHEN and CDR2 SYDVKM. The CDR3 loop spans 15 amino acids. Trimming took 5 bases from V and 3 from J; bases not matched to a gene: 8.

V and J are TRBV7-8 and TRBJ2-5; possibly TRBD2 for D (5 bases). Per the germline V gene, CDR1 is SGHVS and CDR2 is FQNEAQ. Trimming took off 2 bases at V and 3 bases at J, with 10 bases between the two ends. The CDR3 length is 14 residues. CDR3 amino acids: CASSLSLGEETQYF. The CDR3 DNA is TGTGCCAGCAGCTTAAGTCTGGGAGAAGAGACCCAGTACTTC.

The sample holds a few counts of this clone. This chain connects TRBV11-2 to TRBJ1-6; D may be TRBD1 (5 bases). Between the trimmed V and J ends, which lost 4 bases and 7 bases, there was a span of 14 bases. The CDR3 consists of 15 residues. Germline V gene lookup returns CDR1 SGHAT and CDR2 FQNNGV. As DNA, the CDR3 is TGTGCCAGCAGCTCCAGACCGGGGGTGAATTCACCCCTCCACTTT. Translation gives CASSSRPGVNSPLHF.

In this sample, this clone turned up a few times. The chain combines TRBV29-1 with TRBJ1-2; weak D call: TRBD1 (5 bases). V was cut by 4 bases and J by 7 bases, with 25 bases left in between. This CDR3 is 16 amino acids long. Germline V gives CDR1 SQVTM, CDR2 ANQGSEA. The CDR3 coding sequence is TGCAGCGTTGTCGTCACCCAAGCGGGGCAGGGTCGTGGCTACACCTTC. It yields the protein CSVVVTQAGQGRGYTF.

This sequence joins TRBV18 and TRBJ2-7, with TRBD2 matching over 8 bases. The V gene end was trimmed by 6 bases and the J gene end by 5 bases; junction bases not matched to a gene: 15. Germline V gene sequence: CDR1 KGHSH, CDR2 LQKENI. The CDR3 runs 16 residues. The CDR3 DNA reads TGTGCCAGCTCCCCCAAGTTCAGCGGGAGTTTCGACGAGCAGTACTTC. Protein: CASSPKFSGSFDEQYF.

This clone came up a few times. The rearrangement uses TRBV7-8 and TRBJ1-5; 10 nucleotides agree with TRBD1. V shed 1 base and J 6 bases; nucleotides not matched to a gene: 6. From germline, CDR1 is SGHVS and CDR2 FQNEAQ. The CDR3 extends over 16 amino acids. CDR3 DNA: TGTGCCAGCAGCTTAGGGGGACAGGGGTTTGGTCAGCCCCAGCATTTT. Its protein is CASSLGGQGFGQPQHF.

CDR3 residues: CAWSTGGGQPQHF. CDR3 nucleotides: TGTGCCTGGAGTACAGGGGGAGGTCAGCCCCAGCATTTT. The genes are TRBV30 and TRBJ1-5; 8 bases fit TRBD1. The CDR3 runs 13 residues. CDR1 and CDR2 from the germline V gene are GTSNPN and SVGIG (reference sequence). Germline trimming cut 2 bases from V and 6 bases from J; bases unmatched to any gene: 3.

The V and J genes are TRBV9 and TRBJ2-6, with TRBD2 matching 7 bases. Losses at the gene ends were 2 bases for V and 2 bases for J; bases not matched to a gene: 7. CDR3 length: 17 amino acids. The germline V gene has CDR1 SGDLS and CDR2 YYNGEE. CDR3 DNA: TGTGCCAGCAGCGTCCCCGTCGCGGGGGCTGGGGCCAACGTCCTGACTTTC. Translation gives CASSVPVAGAGANVLTF.

The rearrangement uses TRBV11-3 and TRBJ2-7; the D gene is possibly TRBD2 (6 bases). The germline V gene encodes CDR1 SGHNT and CDR2 YENEEA. Deletions cut 5 bases from V and 1 base from J, with 9 bases between. This CDR3 contains 13 residues. CDR3 sequence (DNA): TGTGCCAGCAGCAAGGAGGGGTCCTACGAGCAGTACTTC. It codes for CASSKEGSYEQYF.